This TCR beta chain was captured by sequencing in a study of Ad26.COV2.S vaccination and SARS-CoV-2 variants. The CDR3 loop spans 15 amino acids. Trimming removed 6 bases from V and 5 bases from J; junction bases left unmatched: 7. Germline V gene lookup returns CDR1 SNHLY and CDR2 FYNNEI. Noted treatment: around 19 received Ad26.COV2.S at low or high dose, single or two shots; about 5 received placebo; per-sample allocation not given. Sampling occurred on day 63 after the first vaccine or placebo injection. Data came from immunoSEQ multiplex PCR; TCRdb stores just in-frame clones and leaves some out. Among over 200,000 clones listed, around nine tenths were seen once.

The V call is TRBV2, the J call TRBJ2-2; 9 positions match TRBD1. The sequencing used peripheral blood, collected in a trial of Ad26.COV2.S vaccine versus placebo. This sequence originates from a person between 18 and 65 years old who received the Ad26.COV2.S COVID-19 vaccine or a placebo. The CDR3 reads CASRGTGLRTGELFF. Here the CDR3 DNA reads TGTGCCAGCAGGGGGACAGGGTTGAGGACCGGGGAGCTGTTTTTT.